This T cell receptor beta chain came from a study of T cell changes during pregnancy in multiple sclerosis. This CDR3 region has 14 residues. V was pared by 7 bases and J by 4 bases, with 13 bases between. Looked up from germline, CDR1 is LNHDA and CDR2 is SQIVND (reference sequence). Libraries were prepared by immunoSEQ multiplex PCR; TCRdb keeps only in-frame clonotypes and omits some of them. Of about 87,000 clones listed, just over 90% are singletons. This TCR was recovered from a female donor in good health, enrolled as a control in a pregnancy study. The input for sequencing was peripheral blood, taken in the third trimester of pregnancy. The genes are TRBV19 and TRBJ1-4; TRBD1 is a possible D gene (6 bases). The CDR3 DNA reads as TGTGCCAGTATGAAGGACAGAGTTAATGAAAAACTGTTTTTT. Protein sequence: CASMKDRVNEKLFF.